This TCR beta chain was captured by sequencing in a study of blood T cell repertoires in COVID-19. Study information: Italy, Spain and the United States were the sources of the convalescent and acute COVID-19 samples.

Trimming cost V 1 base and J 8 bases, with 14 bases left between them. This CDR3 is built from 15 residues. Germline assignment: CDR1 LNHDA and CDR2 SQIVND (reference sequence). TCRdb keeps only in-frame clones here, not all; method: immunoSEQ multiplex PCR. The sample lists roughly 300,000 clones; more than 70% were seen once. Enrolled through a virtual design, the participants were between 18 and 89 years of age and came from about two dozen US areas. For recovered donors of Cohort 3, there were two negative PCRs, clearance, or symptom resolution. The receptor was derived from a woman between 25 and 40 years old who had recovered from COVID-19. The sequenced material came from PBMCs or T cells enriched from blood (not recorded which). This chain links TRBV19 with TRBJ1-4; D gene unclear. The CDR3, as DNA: TGTGCCAGTAGTATAGGCCAGGATTATGGCGAAAAACTGTTTTTT. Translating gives CASSIGQDYGEKLFF.